Below are 14 T cell receptor beta chains sequenced from a single sample in a study of T cells after yellow fever vaccination. TCRdb reanalysed the 5' RACE reads using MiXCR and keeps one entry per CDR3 protein. This table holds around 65,000 distinct CDR3 sequences, approximately 5% found once. The sequenced sample was CD4+ T cells sorted from PBMCs, obtained around 14 days after the first yellow fever vaccination. The receptors originated from a man aged 18 to 30 who received the YFV17D yellow fever vaccine.

Many counts were recorded for this clonotype. The gene calls are TRBV7-2 and TRBJ1-1; unclear D gene. The germline V and J ends were trimmed by 1 base and 5 bases, with 11 bases remaining between them. The CDR3 is 14 residues long. Germline loops: CDR1 SGHTA, CDR2 FQGNSA. The DNA for the CDR3 is TGTGCCAGCAGCTTAGGGCCCTCCCAAACTGAAGCTTTCTTT. The encoded protein is CASSLGPSQTEAFF.

This clonotype was detected ten times or more. V usage is TRBV28 and J usage is TRBJ1-2, with unresolved D. The CDR3 loop spans 13 amino acids. V lost 6 bases, J lost 1 base, and 9 bases lay in between. Germline loops: CDR1 MDHEN, CDR2 SYDVKM. The CDR3 spells CASRTPGNYGYTF. In nucleotides, the CDR3 is TGTGCCAGCAGGACTCCGGGTAACTATGGCTACACCTTC.

This clonotype was seen a handful of times. The chain is built from TRBV11-3 and TRBJ2-1, with D possibly being TRBD2 (7 bases). V lost 3 bases and J lost 9, with 12 bases in between. Germline V CDR1 and CDR2: SGHNT, YENEEA. The CDR3 has 13 amino acids. In nucleotides, the CDR3 is TGTGCCAGCAGCTTGAACAGGGAGGGTGAGCAGTTCTTC. As protein: CASSLNREGEQFF.

This clonotype has a count of ten or more. The chain has TRBV10-1 and TRBJ2-1, with TRBD2 identical over 8 bases. This CDR3 is built from 15 residues. V lost 4 bases and J lost 4; bases outside the gene matches: 6. CDR1 WNHNN and CDR2 SYGVQD come from the germline V gene (reference sequence). The DNA of the CDR3 is TGCGCCAGCAGTGGTAATGCGGGGGGTTACAATGAGCAGTTCTTC. It is translated as CASSGNAGGYNEQFF.

This clonotype was seen at least ten times. The genes are TRBV5-1 and TRBJ2-2; no definite D call. The CDR3 runs to 15 residues. Germline CDR1 reads SGHRS; CDR2 reads YFSETQ. Trimming removed 4 bases from V and 2 bases from J, with 12 bases in between. DNA of the CDR3: TGCGCCAGCAGCCCACGGTACACAAACACCGGGGAGCTGTTTTTT. Amino acid sequence: CASSPRYTNTGELFF.

This clonotype was picked up many times. The chain combines TRBV12-3 or TRBV12-4 with TRBJ2-2; D is possibly TRBD1 (5 bases). This CDR3 region has 13 residues. V lost 5 bases to trimming and J lost 3 bases, with 7 bases between them. The CDR3 sequence: CASSLRDTGELFF. CDR3 nucleotides: TGTGCCAGCAGTCTCAGGGACACCGGGGAGCTGTTTTTT.

This clonotype was recorded at least ten times. The chain links TRBV19 to TRBJ1-4; D uncertain. The V end was cut by 7 bases, the J end by 0 bases, with 9 bases between. Per germline, CDR1 LNHDA and CDR2 SQIVND (reference sequence). This CDR3 has 14 residues. DNA for the CDR3: TGTGCCAGTAACAGAGTCTCAACTAATGAAAAACTGTTTTTT. This sequence encodes CASNRVSTNEKLFF.

This clonotype has at least ten counts. This chain links TRBV28 with TRBJ2-5; D might be TRBD1 or TRBD2, each matching 6 bases. Looked up from germline, CDR1 is MDHEN and CDR2 is SYDVKM. The germline V and J ends were trimmed by 4 bases and 7 bases, with 19 bases remaining between them. The CDR3 has 15 residues. The CDR3 DNA reads TGTGCCAGCAGTTCCCCCCTGCCGGGGGCAGGGACCCAGTACTTC. It codes for CASSSPLPGAGTQYF.

This clonotype has only one observation. A much larger clone sits a single nucleotide away, making a read error possible. The chain has TRBV4-1 and TRBJ2-2, with D perhaps matching TRBD1 or TRBD2 (5 bases each). The CDR3 length is 14 residues. Germline V lookup: CDR1 MGHRA, CDR2 YSYEKL. Trimming left V 7 bases short and J 6 bases short, with 15 bases between. The CDR3 region has the DNA TGCGCCAGCAATCGATTGCCGGGGCCCGGGGAGCTGTTTTTT. It codes for CASNRLPGPGELFF.

This clonotype showed up many times. The chain couples TRBV27 to TRBJ2-3; no clear D gene. There are 14 residues in the CDR3. Germline V gives CDR1 MNHEY, CDR2 SMNVEV (reference sequence). V was cut by 2 bases and J by 1 base, with 7 bases left in between. The DNA of the CDR3 is TGTGCCAGCAGTTTAATCGCCGGCACAGATACGCAGTATTTT. It translates to CASSLIAGTDTQYF.

Many counts were recorded for this clonotype. The chain couples TRBV28 to TRBJ2-7, with 10 bases fitting TRBD2. The CDR3 has 15 amino acids. V gave up 3 bases and J gave up 7 bases; unmatched junction bases: 9. Germline V gene sequence: CDR1 MDHEN, CDR2 SYDVKM. The DNA of the CDR3 is TGTGCCAGCAGTTTTGCCCGGACTAGCGGATTAGAGCAGTACGTC. This translates into CASSFARTSGLEQYV.

This clonotype was seen at least ten times. This chain connects TRBV10-3 to TRBJ2-5, with TRBD2 matching 7 bases. CDR1 is ENHRY and CDR2 is SYGVKD in the germline V gene. The ends lost 11 bases at V and 1 base at J; junction bases unmatched: 7. The CDR3 consists of 13 residues. CDR3 loop: CASLRLAQETQYF. The CDR3 DNA reads as TGTGCCTCGCTCCGACTAGCCCAAGAGACCCAGTACTTC.

This clonotype came up many times. The chain uses TRBV6-1 and TRBJ2-7, with no clear D. CDR3 length: 13 residues. Trimming took 2 bases from V and 6 from J, leaving 11 bases between them. Per the germline V gene, CDR1 is MNHNS and CDR2 is SASEGT. CDR3 coding DNA: TGTGCCAGCAGTGAAACCGTCTTCCGCGAGCAGTACGTC. Translating it yields CASSETVFREQYV.

This clonotype was seen only once. This may come from a read error, since a much larger clone is one base off. The chain combines TRBV6-2 or TRBV6-3 with TRBJ1-2; D uncertain. V dropped 10 bases and J dropped 8 bases, with 14 bases sitting between them. The CDR3 runs to 11 residues. The germline gives CDR1 MNHEY, CDR2 SVGEGT. CDR3: CANSGLLGYTF. The CDR3 nucleotides are TGTGCCAACAGCGGCCTCTTGGGCTACACCTTC.